In its sample, the clone carrying this T cell receptor (beta chain) was seen many times. With 2 bases removed from V and 4 bases from J, the gap between germline ends came to 13 bases. This CDR3 has 15 residues. From germline, CDR1 is SEHNR and CDR2 FQNEAQ (reference sequence). Unique molecular identifiers were incorporated when the TCRbeta library was constructed. TCRdb called the PCR reads again in MiXCR, with one record for every CDR3 protein. This sample has 580,000 or so distinct CDR3 sequences; roughly 24% occur once, and the top ten carry 13% to 15%. This sample is drawn from a study of T-cell reconstitution after alpha-beta-depleted transplantation in children.

The receptor comes from a boy less than two years old who had a stem cell transplant for acute myeloid leukemia, so the T cells may come from the graft donor. This specimen was PBMCs, mostly from graft donor cells, taken 360 days after TCRalphabeta/CD19-depleted stem cell transplant. The rearrangement uses TRBV7-9 and TRBJ2-3, with D perhaps TRBD2 (6 bases). CDR3 sequence reads: CASSLHRRGSDTQYF. CDR3 in DNA: TGTGCCAGCAGCTTACACAGGAGGGGTTCAGATACGCAGTATTTT.